The 16 T cell receptor beta chains below all came from one sample that was sequenced in a study of cytomegalovirus exposure and HLA in healthy donors. The PCR made use of 60 Vbeta and 13 Jbeta primers. TCRdb keeps only in-frame clones here, not all; method: immunoSEQ multiplex PCR. The sample lists fewer than 250,000 clones, roughly 73% occurring once. The material sequenced was PBMCs. These receptors all come from a woman in her thirties in good health and CMV-seropositive.

This chain connects TRBV7-2 to TRBJ1-2; a weak D match, TRBD1 (6 bases). There are 13 residues in the CDR3. The ends were cut back, 3 bases at V and 3 bases at J, with 8 bases in the middle. Germline CDR1 and CDR2: SGHTA and FQGNSA. The CDR3 nucleotides read TGTGCCAGCAGCTTCCGACAGGACTATGGCTACACCTTC. Its translation is CASSFRQDYGYTF.

This chain links TRBV6-6 with TRBJ2-5; 7 bases agree with TRBD2. The length of the CDR3 is 12 residues. V dropped 6 bases and J dropped 4; count of bases not matched to a gene: 2. Germline V gene data show CDR1 as MNHNY and CDR2 as SVGAGI (reference sequence). The CDR3 DNA is TGTGCCAGCAGACCGGGAGGAGAGACCCAGTACTTC. It specifies CASRPGGETQYF.

The chain uses TRBV6-5 and TRBJ1-1, with D possibly being TRBD1 (5 bases). Germline V CDR1 and CDR2: MNHEY, SVGAGI. The CDR3 is 14 amino acids. The V end was cut by 2 bases, the J end by 0 bases, with 7 bases between. The CDR3 is CASSYRGMNTEAFF. CDR3 nucleotides: TGTGCCAGCAGTTACAGGGGTATGAACACTGAAGCTTTCTTT.

The rearrangement uses TRBV30 and TRBJ1-6; 10 positions agree with TRBD1. CDR1 and CDR2 (germline): GTSNPN, SVGIG (reference sequence). The CDR3 runs 14 residues. V gave up 2 bases and J gave up 9 bases; unmatched junction bases: 4. Here the CDR3 DNA reads TGTGCCTGGAGTCATCGGGACAGGGGTTCACCCCTCCACTTT. Translation: CAWSHRDRGSPLHF.

In its sample, this clone was seen a few times. The sample carries other DNA sequences with the same CDR3. The chain is built from TRBV5-4 and TRBJ2-5, with 8 bases that match TRBD1. Trimming cost V 3 bases and J 2 bases; bases outside gene matches: 6. Per germline, CDR1 SGHNT and CDR2 YYREEE (reference sequence). This CDR3 has 15 amino acids. In DNA form, the CDR3 reads TGTGCCAGCAGCTCGGGGGACAGGAAACAAGAGACCCAGTACTTC. It encodes CASSSGDRKQETQYF.

The chain joins TRBV6-1 to TRBJ2-7; weak D call: TRBD2 (5 bases). V lost 8 bases and J 2 bases, leaving 16 bases between the germline ends. Germline CDR1 and CDR2: MNHNS and SASEGT. The CDR3 extends over 14 amino acids. The CDR3 DNA follows: TGTGCCAGCTCACACCACGGGGTCCCCTACGAGCAGTACTTC. It translates to CASSHHGVPYEQYF.

This rearrangement joins TRBV2 to TRBJ2-1, with D possibly matching TRBD2 (5 bases). Germline CDR1 reads SNHLY; CDR2 reads FYNNEI. This CDR3 is 12 amino acids long. The CDR3 loop is CVHRDLSNEQFF. The CDR3 DNA reads TGTGTCCACCGGGATCTTAGCAATGAGCAGTTCTTC.

V and J are TRBV6-1 and TRBJ1-1; a possible D gene is TRBD1 (6 bases). Looked up from germline, CDR1 is MNHNS and CDR2 is SASEGT. This CDR3 has 13 residues. Trimming shortened V by 8 bases and J by 2 bases, and 12 bases separated the two germline ends. The CDR3 region is CASQTGGNTEAFF. The CDR3 region has the DNA TGTGCCAGCCAGACGGGGGGCAACACTGAAGCTTTCTTT.

The chain links TRBV7-2 to TRBJ1-2, with 9 bases aligning to TRBD1. This CDR3 contains 15 residues. V lost 6 bases and J lost 8; bases outside the gene matches: 13. The germline V gene has CDR1 SGHTA and CDR2 FQGNSA. The CDR3 region is CASRYPGQGMYGYTF. The CDR3 DNA reads as TGTGCCAGCAGGTATCCGGGACAGGGAATGTACGGCTACACCTTC.

The rearrangement joins TRBV7-9 to TRBJ2-7; TRBD2 is a possible D gene (6 bases). The CDR3 extends over 16 amino acids. CDR1 and CDR2 from the germline V gene are SEHNR and FQNEAQ (reference sequence). Trimming removed 0 bases from V and 2 bases from J, with 14 bases in between. The CDR3 nucleotides are TGTGCCAGCAGCTTAGCGCGGGGTTCCCTTACCTACGAGCAGTACTTC. This translates into CASSLARGSLTYEQYF.

The chain has TRBV5-1 and TRBJ1-2; D not resolved. The CDR3 spans 15 residues. V shed 0 bases and J shed 2 bases, with 11 bases lying between them. Germline loops: CDR1 SGHRS, CDR2 YFSETQ. This CDR3 reads CASSLGPQTNYGYTF. Here the CDR3 DNA reads TGCGCCAGCAGCTTGGGTCCCCAGACAAACTATGGCTACACCTTC.

CDR3 sequence: CASSLAPGVYYGYTF. The CDR3 bases are TGCGCCAGCAGCTTAGCCCCGGGGGTCTACTATGGCTACACCTTC. The chain uses TRBV5-1 and TRBJ1-2, with D possibly being TRBD1 (5 bases). The germline V gene has CDR1 SGHRS and CDR2 YFSETQ. With 2 bases removed from V and 3 bases from J, the gap between germline ends came to 14 bases. The CDR3 has 15 amino acids.

This clone has more than one count but fewer than ten. CDR3 sequence reads: CASSSRLAGENTGELFF. CDR3 nucleotide sequence: TGTGCCAGCAGCTCTCGACTAGCGGGGGAGAACACCGGGGAGCTGTTTTTT. The gene calls are TRBV9 and TRBJ2-2, with 12 nucleotides matching TRBD2. The CDR3 is made up of 17 amino acids. Trimming at V came to 4 bases and at J to 1 base, leaving 5 bases not matched to a gene. Per the germline V gene, CDR1 is SGDLS and CDR2 is YYNGEE.

The chain recombines TRBV7-2 with TRBJ1-2, with 9 bases matching TRBD1. After removal of 5 bases from V and 5 bases from J, the junction contained 9 bases not matched to a gene. Germline CDR1 reads SGHTA; CDR2 reads FQGNSA. The CDR3 contains 15 residues. The CDR3 protein is CASSAPGQGLYGYTF. CDR3 DNA sequence: TGTGCCAGCAGCGCCCCGGGACAGGGTCTATATGGCTACACCTTC. The entire variable domain, with the rest obtained from reference TRBV7-2 and TRBJ1-2, is as follows: GAGVSQSPSNKVTEKGKDVELRCDPISGHTALYWYRQSLGQGLEFLIYFQGNSAPDKSGLPSDRFSAERTGGSVSTLTIQRTQQEDSAVYLCASSAPGQGLYGYTFGSGTRLTVV.

The J gene is TRBJ1-1, the V gene TRBV27; 9 positions match TRBD1. V lost 6 bases to trimming and J lost 6 bases; unmatched junction nucleotides: 2. The germline gives CDR1 MNHEY, CDR2 SMNVEV (reference sequence). The CDR3 contains 12 residues. The CDR3 sequence is CASRRQGAEAFF. For the CDR3, the DNA is TGTGCCAGCAGAAGACAGGGGGCTGAAGCTTTCTTT.

This clone came up a few times. This chain links TRBV6-1 with TRBJ1-6; no clear D gene. CDR3 size: 16 residues. Germline values: CDR1 MNHNS, CDR2 SASEGT. With 5 bases removed from V and 6 bases from J, the gap between germline ends came to 17 bases. The CDR3 DNA reads as TGTGCCAGCAGTAAAGGATGGCGGGCTAGTAATTCACCCCTCCACTTT. Amino acid sequence: CASSKGWRASNSPLHF.